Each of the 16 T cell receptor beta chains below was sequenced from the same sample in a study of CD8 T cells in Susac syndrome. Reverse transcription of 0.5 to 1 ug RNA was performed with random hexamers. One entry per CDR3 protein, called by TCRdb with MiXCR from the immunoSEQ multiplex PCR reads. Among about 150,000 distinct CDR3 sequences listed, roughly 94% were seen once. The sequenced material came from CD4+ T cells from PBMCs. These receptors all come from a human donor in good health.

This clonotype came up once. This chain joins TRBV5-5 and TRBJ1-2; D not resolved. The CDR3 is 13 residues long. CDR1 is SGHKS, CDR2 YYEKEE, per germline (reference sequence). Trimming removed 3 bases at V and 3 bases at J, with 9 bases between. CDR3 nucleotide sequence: TGTGCCAGCAGCTCCGGCAGCCACTATGGCTACACCTTC. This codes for CASSSGSHYGYTF.

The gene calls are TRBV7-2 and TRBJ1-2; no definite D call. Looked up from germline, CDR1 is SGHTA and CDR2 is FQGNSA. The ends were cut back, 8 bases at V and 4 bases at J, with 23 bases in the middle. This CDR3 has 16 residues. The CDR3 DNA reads TGTGCCAGCCCCACGCGGAGGTCACAAGAGAGCTATGGCTACACCTTC. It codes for CASPTRRSQESYGYTF. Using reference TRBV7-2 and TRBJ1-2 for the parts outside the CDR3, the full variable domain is GAGVSQSPSNKVTEKGKDVELRCDPISGHTALYWYRQSLGQGLEFLIYFQGNSAPDKSGLPSDRFSAERTGGSVSTLTIQRTQQEDSAVYLCASPTRRSQESYGYTFGSGTRLTVV.

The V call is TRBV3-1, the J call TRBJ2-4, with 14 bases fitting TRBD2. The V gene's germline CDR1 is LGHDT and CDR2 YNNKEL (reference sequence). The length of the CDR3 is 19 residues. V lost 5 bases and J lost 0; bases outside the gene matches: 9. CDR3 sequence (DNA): TGTGCCAGCAGCTTCCGACTAGCGGGAGGGGGGGGAGCCAAAAACATTCAGTACTTC. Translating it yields CASSFRLAGGGGAKNIQYF.

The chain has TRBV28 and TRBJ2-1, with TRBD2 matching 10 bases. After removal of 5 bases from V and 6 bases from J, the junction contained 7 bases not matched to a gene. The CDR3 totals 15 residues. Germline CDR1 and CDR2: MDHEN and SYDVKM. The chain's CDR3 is CASSPAGGPGNEQFF. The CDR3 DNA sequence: TGTGCCAGCAGTCCAGCGGGAGGGCCTGGCAATGAGCAGTTCTTC.

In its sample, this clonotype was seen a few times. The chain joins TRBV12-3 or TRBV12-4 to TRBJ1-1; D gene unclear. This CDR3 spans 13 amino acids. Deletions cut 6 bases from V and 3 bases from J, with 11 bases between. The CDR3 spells CASRPGSHTEAFF. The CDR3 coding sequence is TGTGCCAGCAGGCCCGGGTCCCACACTGAAGCTTTCTTT.

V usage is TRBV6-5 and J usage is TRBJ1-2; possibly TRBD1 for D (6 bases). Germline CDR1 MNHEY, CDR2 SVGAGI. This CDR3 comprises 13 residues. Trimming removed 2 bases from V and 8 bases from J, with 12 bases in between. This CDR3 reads CASSYLGAGGYTF. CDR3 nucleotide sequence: TGTGCCAGCAGTTACCTGGGGGCAGGGGGCTACACCTTC.

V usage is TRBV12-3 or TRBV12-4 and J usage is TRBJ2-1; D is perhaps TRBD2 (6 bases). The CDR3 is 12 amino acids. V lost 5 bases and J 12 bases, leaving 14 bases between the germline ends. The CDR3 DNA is TGTGCCAGCAGTGTCGGGGGATTGGGGCAGTTCTTC. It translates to CASSVGGLGQFF.

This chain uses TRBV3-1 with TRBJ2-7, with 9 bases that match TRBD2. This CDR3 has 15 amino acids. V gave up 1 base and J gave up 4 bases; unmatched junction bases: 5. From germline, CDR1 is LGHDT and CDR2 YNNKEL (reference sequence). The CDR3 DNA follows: TGTGCCAGCAGCCAAGCCGGGACTAGCCTTTACGAGCAGTACTTC. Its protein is CASSQAGTSLYEQYF.

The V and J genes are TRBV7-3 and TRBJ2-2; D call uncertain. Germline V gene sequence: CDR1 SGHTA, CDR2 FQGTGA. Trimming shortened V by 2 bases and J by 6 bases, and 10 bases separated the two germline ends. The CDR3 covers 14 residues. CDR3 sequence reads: CASSLAVGSGELFF. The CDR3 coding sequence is TGTGCCAGCAGCTTAGCTGTGGGGTCCGGGGAGCTGTTTTTT.

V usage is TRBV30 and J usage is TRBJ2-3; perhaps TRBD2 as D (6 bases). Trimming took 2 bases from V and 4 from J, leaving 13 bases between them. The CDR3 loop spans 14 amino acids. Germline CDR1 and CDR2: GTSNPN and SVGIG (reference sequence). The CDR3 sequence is CAWSPNGGPDTQYF. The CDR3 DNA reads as TGTGCCTGGAGTCCAAACGGGGGTCCAGATACGCAGTATTTT.

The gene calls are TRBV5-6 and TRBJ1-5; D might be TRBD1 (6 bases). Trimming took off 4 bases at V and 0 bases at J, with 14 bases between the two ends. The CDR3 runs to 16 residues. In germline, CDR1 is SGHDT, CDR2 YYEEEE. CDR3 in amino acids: CASSMGTQGSNQPQHF. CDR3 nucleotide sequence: TGTGCCAGCAGCATGGGGACACAGGGTAGCAATCAGCCCCAGCATTTT.

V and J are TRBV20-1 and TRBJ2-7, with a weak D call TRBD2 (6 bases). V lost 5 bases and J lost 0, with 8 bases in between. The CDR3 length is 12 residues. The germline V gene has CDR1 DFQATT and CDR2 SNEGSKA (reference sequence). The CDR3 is CSAERVSYEQYF. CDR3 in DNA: TGCAGTGCTGAGCGGGTCTCCTACGAGCAGTACTTC.

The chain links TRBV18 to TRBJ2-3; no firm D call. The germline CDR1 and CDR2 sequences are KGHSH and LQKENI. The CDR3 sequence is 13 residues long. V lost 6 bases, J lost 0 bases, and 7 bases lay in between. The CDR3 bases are TGTGCCAGCTCCCAACCTAGCACAGATACGCAGTATTTT. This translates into CASSQPSTDTQYF.

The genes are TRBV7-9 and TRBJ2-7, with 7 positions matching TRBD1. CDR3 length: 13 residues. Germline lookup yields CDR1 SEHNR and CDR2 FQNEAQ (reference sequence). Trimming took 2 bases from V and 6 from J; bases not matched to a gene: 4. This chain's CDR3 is CASSLLTGSEQYF. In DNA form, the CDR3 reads TGTGCCAGCAGCTTATTGACAGGGTCCGAGCAGTACTTC. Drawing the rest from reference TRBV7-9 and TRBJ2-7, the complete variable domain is DTGVSQNPRHKITKRGQNVTFRCDPISEHNRLYWYRQTLGQGPEFLTYFQNEAQLEKSRLLSDRFSAERPKGSFSTLEIQRTEQGDSAMYLCASSLLTGSEQYFGPGTRLTVT.

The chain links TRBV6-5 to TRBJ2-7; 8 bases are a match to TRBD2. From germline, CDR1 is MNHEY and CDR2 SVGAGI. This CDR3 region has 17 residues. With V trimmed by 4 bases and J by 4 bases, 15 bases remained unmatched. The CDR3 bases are TGTGCCAGCAGTTCGGTACGGGAGGGCCGAGGCGTATACGAGCAGTACTTC. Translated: CASSSVREGRGVYEQYF.

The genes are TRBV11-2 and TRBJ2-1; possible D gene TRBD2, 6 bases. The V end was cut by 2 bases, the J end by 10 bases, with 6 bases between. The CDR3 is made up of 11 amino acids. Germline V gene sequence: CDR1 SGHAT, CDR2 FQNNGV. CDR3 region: CASSLSGEQFF. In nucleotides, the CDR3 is TGTGCCAGCAGCTTAAGCGGGGAGCAGTTCTTC.